Below, 6 T cell receptor beta chains from the same sample are listed, as sequenced in a study of blood T cells in healthy people across ages. The second PCR ran about 6 to 12 cycles with a sample-barcoded 5' primer and J-beta primers. MiXCR, applied by TCRdb to the 5' RACE reads, yields one record per CDR3 protein. The sample consists of roughly 800,000 distinct CDR3 sequences, about a quarter of them appearing once. This same sample was also taken into another study, of T cells of mothers and their children.

The sequenced sample consisted of blood. The receptor set was obtained from a boy younger than 18 in good health.

This clonotype was counted ten times or more. This chain uses TRBV12-3 or TRBV12-4 with TRBJ2-5; D gene unclear. The J call may be faulty, since TRBJ2-7 better matches the DNA end. CDR3 length: 15 residues. CDR3 sequence (DNA): TGTGCCAGCAGTTTAGGCGCGGATATTACCTACGAGCAGTACTTC. This codes for CASSLGADITYEQYF.

This clonotype was detected only a few times. The rearrangement joins TRBV20-1 to TRBJ2-5; TRBD2 aligns across 9 bases. The CDR3 is 13 amino acids. V was pared by 6 bases and J by 3 bases, with 5 bases of the junction left unmatched. The germline gives CDR1 DFQATT, CDR2 SNEGSKA (reference sequence). The CDR3 reads CSALLAGEETQYF. As DNA, the CDR3 is TGCAGTGCCCTCTTAGCGGGGGAAGAGACCCAGTACTTC.

The CDR3 region has the DNA TGTGCCAGCAAGTCCGACCCCTTGGAGCAGTACTTC. As protein: CASKSDPLEQYF. This rearrangement joins TRBV28 to TRBJ2-5; D call uncertain. Trimming cost V 7 bases and J 11 bases, with 17 bases left between them. Germline values: CDR1 MDHEN, CDR2 SYDVKM. The CDR3 consists of 12 residues.

V usage is TRBV15 and J usage is TRBJ1-3; possible D gene TRBD1, 5 bases. The V gene lost 0 bases and the J gene lost 5 bases, with 11 bases spanning the gap. Germline V gives CDR1 LNHNV, CDR2 YYDKDF (reference sequence). The CDR3 loop spans 15 amino acids. The CDR3 DNA follows: TGTGCCACCAGCAGAGATTCCGGGGCCAGAAACACCATATATTTT. Translation gives CATSRDSGARNTIYF. Looking up the rest from reference TRBV15 and TRBJ1-3 gives the full variable domain: DAMVIQNPRYQVTQFGKPVTLSCSQTLNHNVMYWYQQKSSQAPKLLFHYYDKDFNNEADTPDNFQSRRPNTSFCFLDIRSPGLGDTAMYLCATSRDSGARNTIYFGEGSWLTVV.

This clonotype turned up a few times. This sequence joins TRBV3-1 and TRBJ2-5, with unresolved D. The end of the DNA is better explained by TRBJ2-7, so the J call may be wrong. Per the germline V gene, CDR1 is LGHDT and CDR2 is YNNKEL (reference sequence). The CDR3 totals 15 residues. The CDR3 DNA reads as TGTGCCAGCAGCCAAGGGGCGGCGATCTCCTACGAGCAGTACTTC. Protein product: CASSQGAAISYEQYF.

The V and J genes are TRBV6-5 and TRBJ1-1; unclear D gene. The V gene lost 6 bases and the J gene lost 4 bases, with 12 bases spanning the gap. Per the germline V gene, CDR1 is MNHEY and CDR2 is SVGAGI. The CDR3 runs 13 residues. The CDR3 nucleotides read TGTGCCAGCAGCCTAAATCTCGGCACTGAAGCTTTCTTT. Amino acid sequence: CASSLNLGTEAFF.